This T cell receptor (beta chain) was sequenced in a study of blood T cell repertoires in COVID-19. For the study at large: The origin of the acute and convalescent COVID-19 samples was the United States, Italy and Spain. Sources were T cells, B-cell-depleted T cells, or PBMCs; the material itself was cDNA or gDNA.

This CDR3 has 13 amino acids. Germline loops: CDR1 SGHRS, CDR2 YFSETQ. The V end lost 3 bases, the J end lost 13 bases, and 20 bases lay between the germline ends. Authors' processing steps: Estimation of nucleated cell counts relied on the amplification of reference gene primers. TCRdb's copy holds only in-frame clones and misses some; the assay was immunoSEQ multiplex PCR. V, J and clone size derive from that table, while D and trimming were established from the DNA sequence. Counted here are about 130,000 clones, approximately 83% occurring once; the ten biggest clones make up around 18%. The source of this sequence is a woman aged 45-60 years who had recovered from COVID-19. The chain joins TRBV5-1 to TRBJ2-7; D may be TRBD2 (6 bases). The sequenced material came from peripheral blood. CDR3 sequence (DNA): TGCGCCAGCAGCTGGGGTTCGGGGGACCTGTCTTACTTC. Its protein is CASSWGSGDLSYF.